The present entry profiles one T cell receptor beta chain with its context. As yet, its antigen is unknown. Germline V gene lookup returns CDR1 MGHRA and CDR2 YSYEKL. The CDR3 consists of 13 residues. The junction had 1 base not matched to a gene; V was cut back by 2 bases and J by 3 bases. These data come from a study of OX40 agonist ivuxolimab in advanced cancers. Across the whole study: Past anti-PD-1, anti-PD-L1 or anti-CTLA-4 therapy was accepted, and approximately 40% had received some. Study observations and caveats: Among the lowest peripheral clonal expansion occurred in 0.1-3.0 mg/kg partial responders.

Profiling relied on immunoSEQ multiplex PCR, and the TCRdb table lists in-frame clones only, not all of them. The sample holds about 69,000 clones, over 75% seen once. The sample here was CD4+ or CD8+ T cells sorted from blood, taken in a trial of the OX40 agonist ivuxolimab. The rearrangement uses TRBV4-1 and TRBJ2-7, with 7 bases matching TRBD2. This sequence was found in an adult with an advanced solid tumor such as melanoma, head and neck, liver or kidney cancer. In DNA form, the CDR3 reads TGCGCCAGCAGCCAACGGGGGGTCTACGAGCAGTACTTC. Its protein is CASSQRGVYEQYF.